The sequence of this T cell receptor beta chain was determined in a study of cytomegalovirus exposure and HLA in healthy donors. PCR used 60 Vbeta primers and 13 Jbeta primers. The data were produced by immunoSEQ multiplex PCR, yet TCRdb's version contains in-frame clones alone and is incomplete. The sample lists around 190,000 clones, around four fifths occurring once. CDR1 is LNHDA, CDR2 SQIVND, per germline (reference sequence). Trimming left V 10 bases short and J 7 bases short, with 25 bases between. There are 15 residues in the CDR3. The sequenced sample consisted of PBMCs. The TCR originated in a woman in her forties in good health and CMV-seronegative. V gene TRBV19 combines with J gene TRBJ1-2, with D possibly matching TRBD1 (5 bases). CDR3 sequence: CATGGRGSSAVGYTF. The CDR3 region has the DNA TGTGCCACCGGAGGGCGGGGGTCCTCCGCGGTTGGCTACACCTTC.